The 5 T cell receptor beta chains reported below all come from one sample, sequenced in a study of cytomegalovirus exposure and HLA in healthy donors. TCRdb's copy holds only in-frame clones and misses some; the assay was immunoSEQ multiplex PCR. The top ten clones hold 2% to 2.5% of a sample with tens of thousands of clones, roughly 96% of them seen once. The specimen was PBMCs. Receptors originate from a man younger than 35 in good health and CMV-seronegative.

The rearrangement links TRBV13 to TRBJ1-2; 9 positions agree with TRBD1. The CDR3 length is 17 residues. With 0 bases clipped from V and 8 bases from J, the junction kept 13 bases outside the gene matches. Germline V lookup: CDR1 PRHDT, CDR2 FYEKMQ (reference sequence). The CDR3 coding sequence is TGTGCCAGCAGCTTAGGCGCCCCGGGACAGGGAAATTGGGGCTACACCTTC. It codes for CASSLGAPGQGNWGYTF.

The V and J genes are TRBV6-5 and TRBJ1-5, with 7 nucleotides matching TRBD1. Trimming at V came to 0 bases and at J to 5 bases, leaving 1 base not matched to a gene. CDR1 MNHEY and CDR2 SVGAGI come from the germline V gene. The CDR3 is made up of 14 amino acids. Written as DNA, the CDR3 is TGTGCCAGCAGTTACTCGCAGGGGGATCAGCCCCAGCATTTT. Its protein product is CASSYSQGDQPQHF.

The rearrangement links TRBV20-1 to TRBJ2-7, with TRBD1 identical over 7 bases. Germline V CDR1 and CDR2: DFQATT, SNEGSKA (reference sequence). The CDR3 consists of 11 residues. Trimming took 6 bases from V and 4 from J; bases not matched to a gene: 3. The DNA for the CDR3 is TGCAGTGCGCCGGGACAGTACGAGCAGTACTTC. This sequence encodes CSAPGQYEQYF.

This chain uses TRBV18 with TRBJ2-3, with 9 bases matching TRBD1. V gave up 6 bases and J gave up 4 bases; unmatched junction bases: 8. This CDR3 is 15 amino acids long. Germline-derived CDR1 and CDR2 are KGHSH and LQKENI. The CDR3 DNA is TGTGCCAGCTCGCCAGGACAGGGGAGGGCAGATACGCAGTATTTT. Protein sequence: CASSPGQGRADTQYF.

This chain joins TRBV27 and TRBJ2-7; D perhaps matches TRBD2 (6 bases). V gave up 6 bases and J gave up 4 bases, with 10 bases separating them. Per germline, CDR1 MNHEY and CDR2 SMNVEV (reference sequence). The CDR3 has 12 amino acids. The CDR3: CASRTRGYEQYF. The DNA of the CDR3 is TGTGCCAGCAGGACTAGGGGTTACGAGCAGTACTTC.